This is a list of T cell receptor beta chains from one sample in a study of metastatic and nonmetastatic thyroid tumors. TCRdb ran MiXCR on the PCR reads. The table shows 53,000 or so clones, with more than 20% occurring only once. Input material: blood. These receptors all stem from a female donor with papillary thyroid cancer or a benign thyroid nodule (not recorded which). Some clones in this sample may be carry-over from other donors' samples. Each CDR3 is given with its conserved first and last residue. Clone size is stated in some rows and not others, as once, few, many or a class when expanded.

many	TRBJ2-5	TRBV29-1	CSVQGLAGTETQYF
many	TRBJ2-1	TRBV6-1	CASRLRETNNEQFF
.	TRBJ2-1	TRBV5-1	CASSFLRETNEQFF
.	TRBJ2-3	TRBV6-1	CASSMCTGGADTQYF
many	TRBJ1-5	TRBV4-1	CASSQDISATQHF
many	TRBJ2-7	TRBV4-1	CASSRGQSSYEQYF
many	TRBJ1-5	TRBV28	CASTGDSNQPQHF
many	TRBJ2-2	TRBV6-1	CASSQRIGELFF
.	TRBJ2-3	TRBV11-2	CTSSSAGSTDTKYF
.	TRBJ2-7	TRBV18	CASSTESAGPYEQYF
many	TRBJ1-5	TRBV20-1	CSAREWANQPQHF
many	TRBJ1-1	TRBV2	CASRRDINTETFF
.	TRBJ2-3	TRBV4-1	CASSTPGTGPGYTQYF
many	TRBJ2-5	TRBV9	CASSVIQGQTQYF
many	TRBJ1-4	TRBV20-1	CSARDDGAANEKLFF
many	TRBJ2-7	TRBV5-4	CASSSLAGGPYEQYF
many	TRBJ1-6	TRBV18	CASSRAYREGNSPLHF
many	TRBJ2-1	TRBV18	CASSPPQRAYNEQFF
many	TRBJ1-2	TRBV19	CASDATGGGYGYTF
.	TRBJ2-7	TRBV5-6	CASSLGAALSYEQYF
many	TRBJ1-1	TRBV6-2/TRBV6-3	CASSRPGDSSLMNTEAFF
many	TRBJ2-5	TRBV18	CASSPTLAGSQETQYF
many	TRBJ2-1	TRBV11-2	CASSGNRVGNEQFF
many	TRBJ2-3	TRBV4-1	CASSRTAAGLGTDTQYF
many	TRBJ2-3	TRBV20-1	CSASGGGSLTDTQYF
many	TRBJ2-2	TRBV20-1	CSARGTTSGELFF
many	TRBJ1-1	TRBV7-9	CASSFSNTEAFF
many	TRBJ2-5	TRBV5-1	CASRPRDREWETQYF
many	TRBJ1-2	TRBV24-1	CATSESGDGYTF
many	TRBJ2-2	TRBV24-1	CATSGQREGTGELFF